This TCR beta chain was captured by sequencing in a study of T cell clones after liver transplantation. About the research overall: TCRbeta sequencing after a pre-transplant mixed lymphocyte reaction identified graft-donor-reactive clones, later tracked in post-transplant blood. Pre-transplant mixed lymphocyte reactions yielded third-party-reactive TCRbeta sequences as comparators for graft-donor-reactive sequences. Tolerance: complete withdrawal held at least one year, liver enzymes staying within twice normal.

Sequencing of dividing CFSE-low cells from the MLR defined alloreactive TCRbeta sequences. Produced via immunoSEQ multiplex PCR; TCRdb's table is partial and in-frame only. The sample lists 1,000 to 1,500 clones; under 40% were seen once. The germline V gene encodes CDR1 SGDLS and CDR2 YYNGEE. This CDR3 comprises 15 residues. Trimming pared 7 bases from V and 2 bases from J, leaving 18 bases between. Broader study findings: Migration into the graft, not deletion, may explain lost graft donor-reactive T cells.

This clone was observed a handful of times. Its antigen remains unidentified. In the same sample, other DNA sequences code for this CDR3. The sequence came from a human patient who received a liver transplant. Some of the T cells might come from the graft donor. The chain joins TRBV9 to TRBJ1-1; D is undetermined. Sequencing was carried out using CD4+ T cells from cultured PBMCs. The CDR3 loop is CASCPFSGANTEAFF. The CDR3 DNA reads TGTGCCAGCTGCCCTTTCTCAGGTGCTAACACTGAAGCTTTCTTT. Using reference TRBV9 and TRBJ1-1 for the parts outside the CDR3, the full variable domain is DSGVTQTPKHLITATGQRVTLRCSPRSGDLSVYWYQQSLDQGLQFLIQYYNGEERAKGNILERFSAQQFPDLHSELNLSSLELGDSALYFCASCPFSGANTEAFFGQGTRLTVV.